This entry describes one TCR beta chain. It has no known antigen specificity. Base qualities are not recorded, but no much larger clone differs from it by a single base. TCRbeta CDR3 regions were profiled with the immunoSEQ Assay using bias-controlled multiplex PCR amplification of genomic DNA. The study's own analysis went as follows. The absolute abundance of each unique TCRbeta CDR3 region was quantified after sequences were collapsed and filtered. Differential abundance was tested with two models: a binomial (Fisher-equivalent) model and a beta-binomial model that adds time-dependent variance fitted from healthy donors. Any clone with fewer than 5 combined templates was excluded, and a clone was called differentially abundant if its Benjamini-Hochberg FDR was below 0.01. Using the form v = (b*log(k)+a)^2, the beta-binomial variance was modeled as a function of the total template count across the two samples. TCRdb carries this immuneACCESS record with in-frame sequences only. Its versions omit some clonotypes, under half of them owing to an unresolved V gene in the studies checked, with the rest unexplained. That table gives V, J and clone size, and the DNA gave D and trimming. The sample records 100,000 to 150,000 clones, 75% to 90% of which are singletons. The leading ten clones occupy 7.5% to 8.5% of the sample.

The sample comes from a study of identifying expanded T cells in peripheral blood (dated by TCRdb to about 2019). Study-wide context: Technical replicates were generated by sequencing separate aliquots of the same genomic DNA pool, with four replicates compared pairwise. Overall study outcomes, separate from this receptor: Variance in clone template counts between roughly two-week samples significantly increased with total template count across all healthy donors. The authors expected biological variance in healthy repertoires might increase further over much longer intervals such as months to years. Between technical replicates the binomial model flagged 0.9 to 1.5 differentially abundant clones, whereas over around 2 weeks the binomial model flagged about 16.4 and over approximately 4 weeks around 19. Both the number of clones called differentially abundant and the false-positive rate were significantly reduced by the beta-binomial model across all healthy-donor time intervals.

The germline V gene specifies KGHSH as CDR1 and LQKENI as CDR2. The junction shows trimming of 0 bases on V and 0 bases on J, plus 8 bases between the germline ends. The CDR3 spans 15 residues, from the cysteine through the phenylalanine. Solely the CDR3 DNA is kept, with 45 bases framed from the first base. No immune events such as infections were documented for the healthy donors during the collection period. To calibrate time-dependent variance in a beta-binomial model of T-cell clone differential abundance, blood repertoires from healthy donors were used as a training cohort. The training cohort included about ten healthy donors, of whom 3 were female and 7 were male. On average the donors were around 44 years old, and their ages spanned about 25 to 64 years. Whole blood, obtained from a commercial supplier, was collected from each healthy donor at three time points spaced two weeks apart. Genomic DNA was extracted from unsorted whole blood for immunosequencing.

This TCR was sampled from a person aged 18 to 70 in good health. The sequencing input was blood. Here the chain combines TRBV18 and TRBJ2-5; the D gene identity is not certain. The nucleotides read TGTGCCAGCTCACCACCCACACTTAACCAAGAGACCCAGTACTTC. The encoded protein is CASSPPTLNQETQYF. Full variable domain (CDR3 extended with the reference TRBV18 and TRBJ2-5 proteins): NAGVMQNPRHLVRRRGQEARLRCSPMKGHSHVYWYRQLPEEGLKFMVYLQKENIIDESGMPKERFSAEFPKEGPSILRIQQVVRGDSAAYFCASSPPTLNQETQYFGPGTRLLVL.